This paragraph reports one T cell receptor (beta chain). Data came from immunoSEQ multiplex PCR; TCRdb stores just in-frame clones and leaves some out. The sample holds about 120,000 clones, over 90% seen once. The sample comes from a study of control samples from healthy donors and cancer patients. CDR1 SGDLS and CDR2 YYNGEE come from the germline V gene. The ends were cut back, 4 bases at V and 4 bases at J, with 13 bases in the middle. The CDR3 contains 14 residues. The sequence was collected from a man aged 25-40 years in good health. The sequenced sample consisted of blood. This sequence joins TRBV9 and TRBJ2-3; no reliable D call. As DNA, the CDR3 is TGTGCCAGCAGCTCAACGGGTGGTGCAGATACGCAGTATTTT. Its protein product is CASSSTGGADTQYF.